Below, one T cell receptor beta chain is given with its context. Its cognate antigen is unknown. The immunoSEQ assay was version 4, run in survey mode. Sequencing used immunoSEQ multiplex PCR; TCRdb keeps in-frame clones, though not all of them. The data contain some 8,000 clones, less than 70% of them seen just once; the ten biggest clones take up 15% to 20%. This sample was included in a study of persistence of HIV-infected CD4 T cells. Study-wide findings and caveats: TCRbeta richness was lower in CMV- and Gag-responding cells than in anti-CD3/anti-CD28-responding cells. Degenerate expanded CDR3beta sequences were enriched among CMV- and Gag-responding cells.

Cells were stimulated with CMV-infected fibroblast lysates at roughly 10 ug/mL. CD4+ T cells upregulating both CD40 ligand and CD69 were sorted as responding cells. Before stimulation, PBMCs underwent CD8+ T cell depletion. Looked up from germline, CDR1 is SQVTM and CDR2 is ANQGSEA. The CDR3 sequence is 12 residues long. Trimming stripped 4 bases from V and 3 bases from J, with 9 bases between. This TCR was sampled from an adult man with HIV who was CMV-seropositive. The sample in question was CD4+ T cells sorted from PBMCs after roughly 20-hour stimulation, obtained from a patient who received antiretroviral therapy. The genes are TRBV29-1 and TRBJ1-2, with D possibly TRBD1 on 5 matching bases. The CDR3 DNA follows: TGCAGCGTTGGGCAGGGAGACTATGGCTACACCTTC. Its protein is CSVGQGDYGYTF.